The rows below give T cell receptor beta chains drawn from one sample of a study of early T cells in non-severe SARS-CoV-2 infection. TCRdb recomputed calls from the 5' RACE reads with MiXCR, one row per CDR3 protein. The table includes roughly 46,000 distinct CDR3 sequences, 5% to 6% detected once. The sequencing used whole blood, collected at baseline. These receptors originate from an adult who was a healthcare worker with PCR-confirmed SARS-CoV-2 infection or an uninfected control (not recorded which). Each CDR3 is given with its conserved first and last residue. Fields, in order: D gene, clone size, J gene, CDR3 length, V gene, CDR3 protein, CDR3 DNA. The D gene is left open where the match is weak. Not every row has a clone size; where given, it reads once, few, many or a size class.

>TRBD2|.|TRBJ2-3|17|TRBV6-1
CASSESPSSGTRNTQYF
TGTGCCAGCAGTGAAAGTCCGTCTAGCGGGACCCGCAATACGCAGTATTTT
>.|many|TRBJ2-7|14|TRBV2
CASSEASQSHEQYF
TGTGCCAGCAGTGAAGCATCGCAGTCCCACGAGCAGTACTTC
>.|few|TRBJ2-4|13|TRBV29-1
CSVAETAKNIQYF
TGCAGCGTTGCTGAGACAGCCAAAAACATTCAGTACTTC
>.|medium-sized|TRBJ2-1|14|TRBV5-1
CASSLGSTNNEQFF
TGCGCCAGCAGCTTGGGGTCTACGAACAATGAGCAGTTCTTC
>TRBD2|few|TRBJ2-2|19|TRBV19
CASNRGTSGRVSGTGELFF
TGTGCCAGTAACCGGGGGACTAGCGGGAGGGTGAGCGGCACCGGGGAGCTGTTTTTT
>.|many|TRBJ2-2|13|TRBV10-2
CASSLGRLRELFF
TGCGCCAGCAGTTTGGGACGCCTAAGGGAGCTGTTTTTT
>.|.|TRBJ2-5|14|TRBV11-2
CASTPGTPQETQYF
TGTGCCAGCACCCCAGGCACACCCCAAGAGACCCAGTACTTC
>.|many|TRBJ2-2|14|TRBV11-3
CASSLSGDTGELFF
TGTGCCAGCAGCTTATCAGGGGACACCGGGGAGCTGTTTTTT
>.|many|TRBJ2-2|15|TRBV7-9
CASSLATAGTGELFF
TGTGCCAGCAGCTTAGCAACTGCCGGCACCGGGGAGCTTTTTTTT
>TRBD2|many|TRBJ2-2|15|TRBV29-1
CSVLERGKNTGELFF
TGCAGCGTTCTCGAGCGGGGCAAGAACACCGGGGAGCTGTTTTTT
>.|.|TRBJ1-1|12|TRBV28
CASSLVNTEAFF
TGTGCCAGCAGTTTAGTGAACACTGAAGCTTTCTTT
>TRBD2|few|TRBJ2-1|11|TRBV20-1
CSAPTSGRQFF
TGCAGTGCACCGACTAGCGGAAGACAGTTCTTC
>.|many|TRBJ1-1|14|TRBV27
CASSPVGVATEAFF
TGTGCCAGCAGCCCCGTTGGGGTGGCCACTGAAGCTTTCTTT
>TRBD1|many|TRBJ2-5|16|TRBV19
CASSIAPGQGGETQYF
TGTGCCAGTAGTATTGCCCCCGGACAGGGAGGAGAGACCCAGTACTTC
>.|many|TRBJ2-7|11|TRBV29-1
CSVEYSYEQYF
TGCAGCGTTGAGTACAGCTACGAGCAGTACTTC
>.|many|TRBJ2-7|14|TRBV28
CASSLGNSVDEQYF
TGTGCCAGCAGTTTAGGGAATTCGGTAGACGAGCAGTACTTC
>.|.|TRBJ2-3|13|TRBV12-3/TRBV12-4
CASTRPGTDTQYF
TGTGCCAGCACTCGGCCCGGCACAGATACGCAGTATTTT
>TRBD1|few|TRBJ2-1|15|TRBV4-1
CASSQGLQGANEQFF
TGCGCCAGCAGCCAAGGGCTACAGGGGGCCAATGAGCAGTTCTTC
>.|many|TRBJ2-2|13|TRBV10-1
CASTSVNTGELFF
TGCGCCAGCACCTCCGTGAACACCGGGGAGCTGTTTTTT
>.|few|TRBJ2-3|12|TRBV19
CASGTLTDTQYF
TGTGCCAGTGGGACTCTTACAGATACGCAGTATTTT
>.|few|TRBJ2-3|11|TRBV6-2/TRBV6-3
CASSYEDTQYF
TGTGCCAGCAGTTATGAAGATACGCAGTATTTT
>.|.|TRBJ2-1|14|TRBV24-1
CATSDIGTYNEQFF
TGTGCCACCAGTGATATTGGGACCTACAATGAGCAGTTCTTC
>.|many|TRBJ1-5|17|TRBV4-1
CASSRGGLVISNQPQHF
TGCGCCAGCAGCCGCGGAGGATTAGTGATTAGCAATCAGCCCCAGCATTTT
>TRBD2|.|TRBJ2-2|17|TRBV7-3
CASSPTHSGRGAGELFF
TGTGCCAGCAGCCCGACCCACAGCGGGAGGGGGGCCGGGGAGCTGTTTTTT
>.|many|TRBJ2-6|18|TRBV6-1
CASSDEYRANSGANVLTF
TGTGCCAGCAGTGATGAGTACAGAGCAAACTCTGGGGCCAACGTCCTGACTTTC
>.|few|TRBJ2-2|12|TRBV7-9
CAPSRGSGELFF
TGTGCCCCGTCTCGGGGATCCGGGGAGCTGTTTTTT
>.|many|TRBJ2-1|12|TRBV7-6
CASSLKGGEQFF
TGTGCCAGCAGCTTAAAAGGTGGTGAGCAGTTCTTC
>.|.|TRBJ1-2|12|TRBV29-1
CSAGTQLYGYTF
TGCAGCGCCGGGACACAACTTTATGGCTACACCTTC
>.|many|TRBJ2-5|14|TRBV20-1
CSAVVGSAQETQYF
TGCAGTGCTGTGGTAGGATCAGCGCAAGAGACCCAGTACTTC
>.|few|TRBJ1-1|13|TRBV6-1
CASKRQPNTEAFF
TGTGCCAGTAAAAGACAGCCGAACACTGAAGCTTTCTTT
>TRBD1|many|TRBJ2-7|13|TRBV20-1
CSVDAGTAYEQYF
TGCAGTGTCGACGCCGGGACAGCCTACGAGCAGTACTTC
>TRBD1|many|TRBJ2-2|15|TRBV3-1
CASSGRDRSTGELFF
TGTGCCAGCAGCGGCCGGGACAGGTCAACCGGGGAGCTGTTTTTT
>.|many|TRBJ2-1|16|TRBV7-6
CASSLFSGLPNNEQFF
TGTGCCAGCAGCCTTTTTAGCGGACTACCTAACAATGAGCAGTTCTTC
>.|many|TRBJ2-3|11|TRBV29-1
CSVAREDTQYF
TGCAGCGTTGCTCGTGAAGATACGCAGTATTTT
>.|many|TRBJ1-5|14|TRBV27
CASSPTQVIKPQHF
TGTGCCAGCAGTCCAACGCAGGTGATCAAGCCCCAGCATTTT
>.|.|TRBJ1-3|14|TRBV6-5
CASSSGAEENTIYF
TGTGCCAGCAGTTCGGGGGCGGAGGAAAACACCATATATTTT
>.|many|TRBJ2-5|12|TRBV7-2
CASSLARETQYF
TGTGCCAGCAGCTTAGCGCGGGAGACCCAGTACTTC
>.|.|TRBJ1-1|12|TRBV12-5
CASSRLDTEAFF
TGTGCTAGTTCCAGGCTGGACACTGAAGCTTTCTTT
>.|many|TRBJ2-1|13|TRBV20-1
CSARRTASYEQFF
TGCAGTGCTAGAAGGACAGCCAGCTATGAGCAGTTCTTC
>.|few|TRBJ1-5|15|TRBV16
CASSQNRESNQPQHF
TGTGCCAGCAGCCAAAACAGGGAGAGCAATCAGCCCCAGCATTTT
>.|many|TRBJ2-3|14|TRBV27
CASTSDRWHSTQYF
TGTGCCAGCACGTCCGACAGGTGGCACTCAACGCAGTATTTT
>TRBD2|few|TRBJ2-1|14|TRBV20-1
CSARGLAGHNEQFF
TGCAGTGCTAGAGGACTAGCGGGACACAATGAGCAGTTCTTC
>TRBD1|.|TRBJ1-5|13|TRBV12-3/TRBV12-4
CASSWQGGQPQHF
TGTGCCAGCAGTTGGCAGGGGGGGCAGCCCCAGCATTTT
>.|many|TRBJ1-1|15|TRBV6-5
CASSGATGQYTEAFF
TGTGCCAGCAGTGGAGCGACAGGCCAATACACTGAAGCTTTCTTT
>.|many|TRBJ2-6|14|TRBV20-1
CSAYAGSGANVLTF
TGCAGTGCTTATGCGGGGTCTGGGGCCAACGTCCTGACTTTC
>TRBD2|many|TRBJ2-3|15|TRBV7-8
CASSLTSGRPDTQYF
TGTGCCAGCAGCCTTACTAGCGGGAGGCCAGATACGCAGTATTTT
>.|many|TRBJ2-5|13|TRBV20-1
CSGQGLGRETQYF
TGCAGTGGACAAGGTCTGGGTAGAGAGACCCAGTACTTC
>TRBD2|many|TRBJ2-1|17|TRBV28
CASSLPRLAGNYNEQFF
TGTGCCAGCAGTCTCCCCAGGCTAGCGGGAAACTACAATGAGCAGTTCTTC
>.|many|TRBJ1-1|15|TRBV11-2
CASSPGGTMNTEAFF
TGTGCCAGCAGCCCTGGAGGGACCATGAACACTGAAGCTTTCTTT
>.|many|TRBJ2-7|17|TRBV7-6
CASSFGPRGLYSYEQYF
TGTGCCAGCAGCTTCGGCCCCCGGGGACTGTACTCCTACGAGCAGTACTTC
>.|many|TRBJ1-5|15|TRBV20-1
CSARPRDTQRQPQHF
TGCAGTGCCCGCCCCCGGGACACACAACGGCAGCCCCAGCATTTT
>.|few|TRBJ1-4|15|TRBV9
CASSVFSDTNEKLFF
TGTGCCAGCAGCGTATTTTCAGACACTAATGAAAAACTGTTTTTT
>.|many|TRBJ2-7|12|TRBV19
CATGNNRVILDF
TGTGCCACCGGGAACAACAGGGTTATTCTAGACTTC
>.|.|TRBJ1-1|13|TRBV20-1
CSARDRGQSEAFF
TGCAGTGCTAGAGATCGAGGGCAGAGTGAAGCTTTCTTT
>.|.|TRBJ2-2|14|TRBV12-3/TRBV12-4
CASIFSGNTGELFF
TGTGCCAGCATCTTTAGCGGGAACACCGGGGAGCTGTTTTTT
>.|many|TRBJ2-1|18|TRBV5-5
CASSRGPAVTISYNEQFF
TGTGCCAGCAGCCGAGGACCGGCGGTCACTATTTCCTACAATGAGCAGTTCTTC
>.|many|TRBJ2-2|14|TRBV18
CASSPGLGTGELFF
TGTGCCAGCTCCCCAGGCTTGGGGACCGGGGAGCTGTTTTTT